This T cell receptor beta chain was sequenced in a study of blood T cells in healthy people across ages. V dropped 1 base and J dropped 10; count of bases not matched to a gene: 11. CDR1 and CDR2 (germline): SGHTA, FQGNSA. The CDR3 covers 17 residues. Alongside a J-beta primer mix, a sample-barcoded 5' primer served in a second PCR lasting roughly 7 to 11 cycles. Each CDR3 protein is one row after TCRdb ran MiXCR on the 5' RACE reads. The data hold 850,000 to 1,300,000 distinct CDR3 sequences, with more than 40% observed a single time. Every participating donor contributed roughly 10 milliliters of peripheral blood through a draw. Per sample, extraction of total RNA gave at least 5.5 micrograms in every case. Study-level points and caveats: When one million T cells were used, diversity estimates were thought to be underestimates.

Turning to this clonotype: Its antigen is not identified.

Sample: blood. This TCR came from a woman aged 55-75 years in good health. V and J are TRBV7-2 and TRBJ2-1, with 12 nucleotides matching TRBD2. The CDR3 sequence is CASSLELAGGRSEEQFF. The CDR3 DNA reads TGTGCCAGCAGCTTAGAACTAGCGGGAGGTCGGTCAGAGGAGCAGTTCTTC.